This T cell receptor beta chain originates from a study of blood T cell repertoires in COVID-19. Study background: Sites across the United States, Italy and Spain contributed samples from acute and convalescent COVID-19. The analysed material was cDNA or gDNA that came from T cells, B-cell-depleted T cells, or PBMCs.

Seattle patient enrollment occurred during active infection, with longitudinal follow-up thereafter. Germline CDR1 is LNHDA and CDR2 is SQIVND (reference sequence). With 8 bases clipped from V and 3 bases from J, the junction kept 10 bases outside the gene matches. CDR3 length: 17 residues. Study processing details: Using reference gene primer amplification, nucleated cell counts were estimated. Data came from immunoSEQ multiplex PCR; TCRdb stores just in-frame clones and leaves some out. V and J calls and clone size are copied from that table; D and trimming were computed from the DNA. The profile shows fewer than 350,000 clones, 75% to 95% of them singletons.

The chain joins TRBV19 to TRBJ2-3; 14 bases agree with TRBD2. This clonotype originated in a woman younger than 45 with COVID-19, enrolled during active disease. Source material: peripheral blood. The CDR3 nucleotides read TGTGCCAGTTCGACTAGCGGGAGGGCTTTTTTTACAGATACGCAGTATTTT. Amino acids: CASSTSGRAFFTDTQYF. The complete variable domain, with remaining parts taken from reference TRBV19 and TRBJ2-3, reads DGGITQSPKYLFRKEGQNVTLSCEQNLNHDAMYWYRQDPGQGLRLIYYSQIVNDFQKGDIAEGYSVSREKKESFPLTVTSAQKNPTAFYLCASSTSGRAFFTDTQYFGPGTRLTVL.